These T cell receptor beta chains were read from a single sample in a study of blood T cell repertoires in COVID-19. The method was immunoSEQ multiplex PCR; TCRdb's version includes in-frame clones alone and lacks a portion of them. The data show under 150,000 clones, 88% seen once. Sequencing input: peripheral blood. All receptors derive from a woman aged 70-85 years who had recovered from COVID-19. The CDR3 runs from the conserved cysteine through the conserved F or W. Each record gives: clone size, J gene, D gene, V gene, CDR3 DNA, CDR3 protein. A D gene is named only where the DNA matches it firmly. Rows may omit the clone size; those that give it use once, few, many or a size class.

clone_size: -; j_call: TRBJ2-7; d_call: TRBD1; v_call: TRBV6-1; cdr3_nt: TGTGCCAGCAGTGATGGGACAGGGATCAACGAGCAGTACTTC; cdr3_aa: CASSDGTGINEQYF
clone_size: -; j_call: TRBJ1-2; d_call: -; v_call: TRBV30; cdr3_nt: TGTGCCTGGAGTGTACTCGCGGGCGGCTATGGCTACACCTTC; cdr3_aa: CAWSVLAGGYGYTF
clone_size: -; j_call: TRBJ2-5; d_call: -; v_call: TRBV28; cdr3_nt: TGTGCCAGCAGTCTCCTTTCGGGAGTCTTACTGGGAGAGACCCAGTACTTC; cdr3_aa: CASSLLSGVLLGETQYF
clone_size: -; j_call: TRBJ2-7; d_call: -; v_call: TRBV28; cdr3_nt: TGTGCCAGCAGTATTCGCGCAGGGGACTACGAGCAGTACTTC; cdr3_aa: CASSIRAGDYEQYF
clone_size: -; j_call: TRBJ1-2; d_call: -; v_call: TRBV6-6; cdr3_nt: TGTGCCAGCAGTTCCTCCATAGGGGGGGACTATGGCTACACCTTC; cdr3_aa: CASSSSIGGDYGYTF
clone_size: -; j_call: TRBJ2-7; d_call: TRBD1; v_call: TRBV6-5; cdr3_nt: TGTGCCAGCAGACCGGGACAGGGTCGGGTCTACGAGCAGTACTTC; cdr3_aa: CASRPGQGRVYEQYF
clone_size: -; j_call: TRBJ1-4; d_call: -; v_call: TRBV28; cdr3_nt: TGTGCCAGCATCGTCGGGAATTCCGGCCGATTACTAACTAATGAAAAACTGTTTTTT; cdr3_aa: CASIVGNSGRLLTNEKLFF
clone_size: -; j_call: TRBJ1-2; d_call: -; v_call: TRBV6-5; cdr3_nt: TGTGCCAGCAGTTCCAGTGGCGGAATCTATGGCTACACCTTC; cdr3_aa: CASSSSGGIYGYTF
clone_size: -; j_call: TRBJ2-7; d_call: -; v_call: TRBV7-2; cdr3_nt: TGTGCCAGCAGCTTATCGGAGGGGCACGAGCAGTACTTC; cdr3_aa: CASSLSEGHEQYF
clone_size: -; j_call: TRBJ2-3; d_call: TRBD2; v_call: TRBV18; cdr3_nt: TGTGCCAGCTCACGCCTTACTAGCGGGAGTGGTGCAGATACGCAGTATTTT; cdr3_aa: CASSRLTSGSGADTQYF
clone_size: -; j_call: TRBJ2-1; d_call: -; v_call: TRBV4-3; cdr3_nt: TGCGCCAGCAGCCAGCTTACTCTGGGGGCCAATAGGAATGAGCAGTTCTTC; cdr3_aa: CASSQLTLGANRNEQFF
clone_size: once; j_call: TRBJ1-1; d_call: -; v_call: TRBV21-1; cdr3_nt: TGTGCCAGCAGCAACCATAGGGACAGGGTATGTGAAGCTTTCTTT; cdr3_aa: CASSNHRDRVCEAFF
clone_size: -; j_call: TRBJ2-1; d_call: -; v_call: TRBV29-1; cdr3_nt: TGCAGCGTTCGTCAGGGGGGTTACAATGAGCAGTTCTTC; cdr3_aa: CSVRQGGYNEQFF
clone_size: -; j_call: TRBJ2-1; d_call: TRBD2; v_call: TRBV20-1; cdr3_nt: TGCAGTGCTAGTAGGACTAGCGCCGGTGAGCAGTTCTTC; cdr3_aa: CSASRTSAGEQFF
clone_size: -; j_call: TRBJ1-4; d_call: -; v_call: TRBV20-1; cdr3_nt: TGCAGTGCTAGTACGACAGGCCTGCAGGAAAAACTGTTTTTT; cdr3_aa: CSASTTGLQEKLFF
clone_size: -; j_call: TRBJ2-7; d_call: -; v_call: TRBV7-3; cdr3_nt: TGTGCCAGCAGCTTTGAACAGGGTTCCGAGCAGTACTTC; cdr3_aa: CASSFEQGSEQYF
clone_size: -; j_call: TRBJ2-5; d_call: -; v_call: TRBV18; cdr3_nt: TGTGCCAGCTCACTAGGGACTCCCCAAGAGACCCAGTACTTC; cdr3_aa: CASSLGTPQETQYF
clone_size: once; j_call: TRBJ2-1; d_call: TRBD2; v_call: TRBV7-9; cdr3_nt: TGTGCCAGCAGCCAGCGGGAGCTCGGAGGCGTAAAGCAGTTCTTC; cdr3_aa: CASSQRELGGVKQFF
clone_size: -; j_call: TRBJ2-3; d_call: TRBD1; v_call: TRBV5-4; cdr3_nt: TGTGCCAGCAGCTTGGTATACAGGGGGCGCACAGATACGCAGTATTTT; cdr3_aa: CASSLVYRGRTDTQYF
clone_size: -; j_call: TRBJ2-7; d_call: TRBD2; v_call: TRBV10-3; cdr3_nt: TGTGCCATCAGTGCGGGACTAGCGGGGGGCAGTTACGAGCAGTACTTC; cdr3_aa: CAISAGLAGGSYEQYF
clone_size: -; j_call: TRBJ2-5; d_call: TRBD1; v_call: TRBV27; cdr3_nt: TGTGCCAGCAGCCGAGACAGGGATGGGGAGACCCAGTACTTC; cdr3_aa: CASSRDRDGETQYF
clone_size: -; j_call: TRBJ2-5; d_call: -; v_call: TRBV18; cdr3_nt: TGTGCCAGCTCACCGGCCTTTCAAGAGACCCAGTACTTC; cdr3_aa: CASSPAFQETQYF
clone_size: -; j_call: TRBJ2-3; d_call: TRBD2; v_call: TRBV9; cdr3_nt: TGTGCCAGCAGCGCCAGACCGACTAGCGGCACAGATACGCAGTATTTT; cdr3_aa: CASSARPTSGTDTQYF
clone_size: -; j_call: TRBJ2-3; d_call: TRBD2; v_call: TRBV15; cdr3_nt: TGTGCCGCGTCACTAGCGGGGGCCACAGATACGCAGTATTTT; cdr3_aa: CAASLAGATDTQYF
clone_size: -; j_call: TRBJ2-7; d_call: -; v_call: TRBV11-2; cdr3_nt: TGTGCCAGCAGCTTAGAACAGGGTTGGAACGAGCAGTACTTC; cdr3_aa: CASSLEQGWNEQYF